Each of the 21 T cell receptor beta chains below was sequenced from the same sample in a study of human T cells and chemical hapten exposure. Via MiXCR, TCRdb re-called the RACE reads, giving one row per CDR3 protein. Of 69,000 or so distinct CDR3 sequences in the sample, around 10% were seen once. Stated time point: patch test 2, 6 weeks after DPC sensitization. Sample treatment: therapeutic diphenylcyclopropenone sensitization with weekly scalp DPC. The sequencing used whole blood, collected in connection with sensitization to the hapten diphenylcyclopropenone (DPC). All receptors come from a woman between 50 and 59 years old with alopecia areata. Some clones in this sample may be carry-over from other donors' samples.

This clonotype was seen repeatedly, ten times or more. The CDR3 bases are TGTGCCAGCAGCTTAGTCCCGGGGCGAGGTGGCGGGACCCAGTACTTC. Amino acid sequence: CASSLVPGRGGGTQYF. This chain connects TRBV7-9 to TRBJ2-5, with D perhaps given as TRBD1 or TRBD2 (5 bases each). V lost 1 base and J lost 7, with 19 bases in between. CDR3 length equals 16 residues. Germline-derived CDR1 and CDR2 are SEHNR and FQNEAQ (reference sequence).

The chain has TRBV20-1 and TRBJ2-1, with D uncertain. This CDR3 is built from 13 residues. V dropped 2 bases and J dropped 7 bases, with 12 bases sitting between them. In germline, CDR1 is DFQATT, CDR2 SNEGSKA (reference sequence). CDR3 amino acids: CSARPLARNEQFF. Written as DNA, the CDR3 is TGCAGTGCTAGACCCCTTGCGCGAAATGAGCAGTTCTTC.

The rearrangement joins TRBV12-3 or TRBV12-4 to TRBJ2-7; 9 nucleotides line up with TRBD2. The trim removed 7 bases at V and 0 bases at J, leaving 7 bases unmatched. The length of the CDR3 is 15 residues. The CDR3 bases are TGTGCCAGCAAAGGACTAGCGCCTAGCTCCTACGAGCAGTACTTC. The encoded protein is CASKGLAPSSYEQYF.

V is TRBV5-1 and J is TRBJ2-7, with TRBD2 identical over 10 bases. The CDR3 consists of 15 residues. CDR1 SGHRS and CDR2 YFSETQ come from the germline V gene. The J segment lost 5 bases and the V segment lost 2 bases, leaving 7 bases of the junction unmatched. CDR3 in DNA: TGCGCCAGCAGCTTAGCGGGAGGGCCTTTGAACGAGCAGTACTTC. Translated, it gives CASSLAGGPLNEQYF. The variable domain in full, completed from reference TRBV5-1 and TRBJ2-7, reads KAGVTQTPRYLIKTRGQQVTLSCSPISGHRSVSWYQQTPGQGLQFLFEYFSETQRNKGNFPGRFSGRQFSNSRSEMNVSTLELGDSALYLCASSLAGGPLNEQYFGPGTRLTVT.

The sample holds many counts of this clonotype. The V and J genes are TRBV5-1 and TRBJ1-4, with unresolved D. The V gene lost 3 bases and the J gene lost 0 bases, with 9 bases spanning the gap. This CDR3 is 15 amino acids long. CDR1 and CDR2 from the germline V gene are SGHRS and YFSETQ. The CDR3 nucleotides read TGCGCCAGCAGCTCTGACGGTACAACTAATGAAAAACTGTTTTTT. This translates into CASSSDGTTNEKLFF. The entire variable domain, with the rest obtained from reference TRBV5-1 and TRBJ1-4, is as follows: KAGVTQTPRYLIKTRGQQVTLSCSPISGHRSVSWYQQTPGQGLQFLFEYFSETQRNKGNFPGRFSGRQFSNSRSEMNVSTLELGDSALYLCASSSDGTTNEKLFFGSGTQLSVL.

To note about this clonotype: Germline and junction disagree at one end, which may indicate a read error. The genes are TRBV20-1 and TRBJ1-1, with TRBD1 as a possible D gene (6 bases). Germline assignment: CDR1 DFQATT and CDR2 SNEGSKA (reference sequence). This CDR3 has 15 residues. This chain's CDR3 is CSASPIGTPNSEAFF. The DNA of the CDR3 is TGCAGTGCGTCACCTATCGGGACACCGAACTCTGAAGCTTTCTTT.

There are many counts of this clonotype. V and J are TRBV28 and TRBJ1-1; D is ambiguous. V was clipped by 4 bases and J by 5 bases, with 14 bases between them. In germline, CDR1 is MDHEN, CDR2 SYDVKM. The CDR3 totals 14 residues. The CDR3 region is CASSSTPRETEAFF. CDR3 nucleotide sequence: TGTGCCAGCAGTTCGACCCCCCGAGAGACTGAAGCTTTCTTT. The complete variable domain, with remaining parts taken from reference TRBV28 and TRBJ1-1, reads DVKVTQSSRYLVKRTGEKVFLECVQDMDHENMFWYRQDPGLGLRLIYFSYDVKMKEKGDIPEGYSVSREKKERFSLILESASTNQTSMYLCASSSTPRETEAFFGQGTRLTVV.

The table lists this clonotype with a few counts. This chain uses TRBV10-1 with TRBJ2-2; 10 bases fit TRBD2. With V trimmed by 3 bases and J by 4 bases, 5 bases remained unmatched. Germline V gives CDR1 WNHNN, CDR2 SYGVQD (reference sequence). The CDR3 consists of 16 residues. The CDR3 reads CASSEGLAASTGELFF. The CDR3 nucleotides read TGCGCCAGCAGTGAAGGACTAGCGGCCAGCACCGGGGAGCTGTTTTTT.

This clonotype was picked up many times. The chain combines TRBV2 with TRBJ1-1, with TRBD1 identical over 8 bases. CDR3 length equals 18 residues. The J segment lost 1 base and the V segment lost 9 bases, leaving 19 bases of the junction unmatched. CDR1 is SNHLY and CDR2 is FYNNEI in the germline V gene. The CDR3 bases are TGTGCCAGTACTCAAAGGAGCAGGGGGCGCGGCGAGAACACTGAAGCTTTCTTT. This codes for CASTQRSRGRGENTEAFF.

This clonotype was detected a few times. The chain employs TRBV27 and TRBJ1-4; TRBD1 might be the D (6 bases). Germline-derived CDR1 and CDR2 are MNHEY and SMNVEV (reference sequence). Deletions cut 9 bases from V and 8 bases from J, with 19 bases between. The CDR3 covers 14 residues. In DNA form, the CDR3 reads TGTGCCAGTTCGACCGGCACTCAGGGGGAAAAACTGTTTTTT. Residues: CASSTGTQGEKLFF.

This clonotype was detected many times. This chain joins TRBV3-1 and TRBJ2-1; TRBD2 matches 10 bases. The length of the CDR3 is 15 residues. The germline gives CDR1 LGHDT, CDR2 YNNKEL (reference sequence). Germline trimming cut 1 base from V and 8 bases from J; bases unmatched to any gene: 5. The CDR3 loop reads CASSQASGSFYEQFF. DNA of the CDR3: TGTGCCAGCAGCCAAGCTAGCGGGAGTTTCTATGAGCAGTTCTTC.

The rearrangement uses TRBV5-1 and TRBJ1-1, with 9 bases matching TRBD1. The V segment lost 0 bases and the J segment 7 bases; nucleotides outside the gene matches: 4. The V gene's germline CDR1 is SGHRS and CDR2 YFSETQ. This CDR3 is 14 amino acids long. DNA of the CDR3: TGCGCCAGCAGCTTGGACAGGGGGCGATATGAAGCTTTCTTT. Residues: CASSLDRGRYEAFF. Drawing the rest from reference TRBV5-1 and TRBJ1-1, the complete variable domain is KAGVTQTPRYLIKTRGQQVTLSCSPISGHRSVSWYQQTPGQGLQFLFEYFSETQRNKGNFPGRFSGRQFSNSRSEMNVSTLELGDSALYLCASSLDRGRYEAFFGQGTRLTVV.

As regards this clonotype: With a much larger clone just one base away, this may be a read error. The rearrangement joins TRBV18 to TRBJ1-1; D is unresolved. Per germline, CDR1 KGHSH and CDR2 LQKENI. The CDR3 length is 15 residues. The CDR3 reads CASPPQNTVNTEAFF. CDR3 bases: TGTGCCAGCCCACCTCAAAACACAGTGAACACTGAAGCTTTCTTT.

This clonotype came up a few times. This sequence joins TRBV29-1 and TRBJ1-2, with D unclear. The V and J ends lost 7 bases and 0 bases respectively, with 9 bases between them. The germline V gene has CDR1 SQVTM and CDR2 ANQGSEA. CDR3 length: 12 amino acids. In DNA form, the CDR3 reads TGCAGCGCATGGACGTCTAACTATGGCTACACCTTC. Translated, it gives CSAWTSNYGYTF.

Ten or more counts support this clonotype. This chain uses TRBV27 with TRBJ2-7; either TRBD1 or TRBD2 may fit D (5 bases each). Trimming took 2 bases from V and 3 from J, leaving 11 bases between them. CDR3 length: 14 amino acids. CDR1 is MNHEY, CDR2 SMNVEV, per germline (reference sequence). The CDR3 bases are TGTGCCAGCAGTTTACAGGGAGCCAACTACGAGCAGTACTTC. Encoded protein: CASSLQGANYEQYF.

This clonotype was observed at least ten times. The chain uses TRBV7-9 and TRBJ2-7, with no clear D. Between the trimmed V and J ends, which lost 5 bases and 3 bases, there was a span of 8 bases. CDR1 and CDR2 from the germline V gene are SEHNR and FQNEAQ (reference sequence). The CDR3 sequence is 12 residues long. The CDR3 loop is CASSPSGYEQYF. In DNA, the CDR3 is TGTGCCAGCAGCCCGTCAGGCTACGAGCAGTACTTC.

As regards this clonotype: Because the CDR3's place on the DNA is in doubt, the DNA is left out and the CDR3 is given as listed by TCRdb. The chain employs TRBV5-6 and TRBJ2-3; the listed D gene, TRBD2, was not tested against the DNA. The V gene's germline CDR1 is SGHDT and CDR2 YYEEEE. The CDR3 length equals 15 residues, ends included. The CDR3 spells CASSFVRFGGGTQYF.

This clonotype was seen repeatedly, ten times or more. The chain has TRBV12-3 or TRBV12-4 and TRBJ2-6, with D hard to call. This CDR3 is 13 amino acids long. Trimming took off 3 bases at V and 3 bases at J, with 3 bases between the two ends. The CDR3 sequence is CASSFGGANVLTF. CDR3 nucleotide sequence: TGTGCCAGCAGTTTTGGTGGGGCCAACGTCCTGACTTTC.

The chain carries TRBV2 and TRBJ2-2; 8 bases align to TRBD2. The junction had 4 bases not matched to a gene; V was cut back by 2 bases and J by 5 bases. There are 15 residues in the CDR3. Germline lookup yields CDR1 SNHLY and CDR2 FYNNEI. The CDR3 coding sequence is TGTGCCAGCAGTGAATTAGCGGGAAGAACCGGGGAGCTGTTTTTT. Protein sequence: CASSELAGRTGELFF.

Within the sample, this clonotype is medium-sized. The chain employs TRBV6-5 and TRBJ1-4; perhaps TRBD1 as D (5 bases). This CDR3 comprises 13 residues. V lost 5 bases, J lost 11 bases, and 15 bases lay in between. Germline V gene data show CDR1 as MNHEY and CDR2 as SVGAGI. CDR3 nucleotides: TGTGCCAGCAGTACACATGGGGAGGGGAAACTGTTTTTT. Translated: CASSTHGEGKLFF.

This chain links TRBV20-1 with TRBJ2-1; 7 nucleotides align to TRBD1. The germline V gene has CDR1 DFQATT and CDR2 SNEGSKA (reference sequence). The trim removed 3 bases at V and 6 bases at J, leaving 5 bases unmatched. CDR3 length equals 13 residues. The CDR3 DNA is TGCAGTGCTAGTACAGGGGTGGGCAATGAGCAGTTCTTC. This encodes CSASTGVGNEQFF.